Here is one T cell receptor (beta chain) with its context. The antigen it recognizes is unknown. Base qualities are missing; no much larger clone stands one base away. The germline V gene supplies CDR1 MNHEY and CDR2 SVGAGI. The CDR3 runs 11 amino acids, cysteine and phenylalanine included. Only CDR3 DNA remains: 33 bases, in frame from the first base. V and J are trimmed by 6 bases and 11 bases, and the gene matches miss 6 bases of the junction. The sample comes from a study of beta chain features in type 1 diabetes (dated by TCRdb to the late 2010s). Broadly, across the study: Mean age, gender distribution, total cell number and subset yield were not different between patients and healthy donors. A total of around 110,000,000 sorted cells were examined across all samples, and RNA yield correlated strongly with the number of cells per subset. The study compared the TCRB repertoires of sorted circulating CD4+ T cell subsets in recently diagnosed type 1 diabetes patients with those in matched healthy donors. Regulatory and stem cell-like memory subsets were isolated from only 8 patients and roughly 8 healthy donors, whereas naive and central memory subsets came from all 30 or so donors.

Summary of the overall study and its limitations: PCR may preferentially amplify shorter templates, but because patient and control samples were amplified and corrected together, any resulting skew would affect both groups equally. Naive, central memory and regulatory TCRB repertoires appeared more similar among patients than among healthy donors. Because cDNA rather than genomic DNA was sequenced, highly expressing activated cells could have been over-represented, although no difference in activation and CD3 levels was found between groups. Only small numbers of individuals were included in the HLA sub-analyses, which left unresolved whether HLA type had any influence on TCRB rearrangement. At VDJ recombination sites, patients with type 1 diabetes made fewer insertions and deleted more nucleotides, a pattern implying thymic rearrangement abnormalities. In all four CD4+ subsets, TCRB CDR3 length was moderately but significantly shorter in type 1 diabetes patients.

A single peripheral blood draw of around 120 mL on average was collected from each donor into heparinised tubes. A BD FACSAria II and a panel including CD45RO, CCR7, CD25, CD127, CD95 and CD27 were used to sort naive, central memory, regulatory and stem cell-like memory CD4+ T cells. Purity was above 95% for every sorted population. PBMCs were isolated immediately by Lymphoprep density gradient centrifugation and stained directly without culture. So that batch effects would be minimized, each experiment stained and sorted samples in pairs, pairing one healthy donor with one patient. The High Capacity cDNA Reverse Transcription Kit was used to reverse transcribe all of the isolated RNA, meaning that expressed TCRB transcripts were what got sequenced. Deep immunoSEQ sequencing was performed on naive, central memory and regulatory T cell samples, with an average of around 3.4 million total reads per sample. Sorted cells were lysed in RLT buffer, and RNA was extracted using DNase-treated RNeasy Micro or Mini kits according to cell number. To prevent cross-contamination, every cell subset was processed on its own, while patient and healthy donor samples were processed together. The immunoSEQ multiplex PCR was used to amplify TCRB sequences from cDNA, yielding 87-bp fragments that span the CDR3 region. Amplicons were sequenced on the Illumina HiSeq platform. In the paper's pipeline: PCR bias was corrected computationally using synthetic template baselines, and reads within Hamming distance 2 were collapsed, with unmergeable singletons discarded. By aligning reads against IMGT, V, D and J genes, CDR3 length, and insertions or deletions at six rearrangement sites were assigned. Within each subset, clonotype counts were normalized to sorted cell number, and only after that were true diversity and Gini coefficients computed with the tcR R package. The overlap coefficient, calculated on TCRB nucleotide sequences, was used to quantify repertoire sharing. Here the immuneACCESS table is served through TCRdb, limited to in-frame sequences with V and J called. Missing clones are a known gap in these copies; in checked studies unresolved V genes cover under half, and the rest lacks a known reason. Clonal size and the V and J genes are those of that table, whereas D and trimming came from the DNA. This sample comprises 150,000 to 200,000 clones, roughly 7.1% of them detected only once. Around 0.94% of the sample rests with the top ten.

The receptor was derived from a woman in her thirties or forties with type 1 diabetes. The chain is made from TRBV6-5 and TRBJ1-2, with 7 central nucleotides matching TRBD1. The sample taken for sequencing was central memory CD4+ T cells from blood. The sequenced DNA is TGTGCCAGCAGCCCCGGACAGGTTTACACCTTC. Its protein is CASSPGQVYTF.